This T cell receptor beta chain was found in a study of cytotoxic CD8 clonotypes in ibrutinib-treated CLL. The study, taken as a whole, reports: The public clonotypes identified were infrequent and showed contraction or stability on treatment. Patients with sustained remission and those progressing were sampled at differing times. A rise in clonality was seen at ibrutinib response, and a fall back toward baseline was seen at progression.

In regard to this clone: The antigen remains unidentified.

Germline V CDR1 and CDR2: WNHNN, SYGVQD (reference sequence). V lost 10 bases to trimming and J lost 2 bases; unmatched junction nucleotides: 6. The CDR3 has 15 amino acids. Assay used: immunoSEQ multiplex PCR; TCRdb lists only in-frame clones, some missing. This table holds 200,000 to 250,000 clones, roughly 74% found once. The receptor's source is a human donor with chronic lymphocytic leukemia. This specimen was PBMCs, taken after 24 months of ibrutinib treatment. The chain has TRBV10-1 and TRBJ2-1; TRBD2 aligns across 12 bases. CDR3 sequence (DNA): TGCGCCATCCGACTAGCGGGAGACGCCTACAATGAGCAGTTCTTC. It specifies CAIRLAGDAYNEQFF.